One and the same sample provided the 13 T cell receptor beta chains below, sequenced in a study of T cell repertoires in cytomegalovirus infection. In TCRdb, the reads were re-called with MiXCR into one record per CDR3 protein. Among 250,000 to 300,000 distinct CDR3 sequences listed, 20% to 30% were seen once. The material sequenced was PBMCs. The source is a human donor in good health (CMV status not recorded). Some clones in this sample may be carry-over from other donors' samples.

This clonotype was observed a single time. The CDR3 nucleotides read TGTGCCAGCAGCTTGCAGCCCGCCCGGGAGCAGTACTTC. Residues: CASSLQPAREQYF. The V gene is TRBV5-4, the J gene TRBJ2-7; no clear D gene. CDR1 and CDR2 from the germline V gene are SGHNT and YYREEE (reference sequence). Between the trimmed V and J ends, which lost 1 base and 7 bases, there was a span of 12 bases. The CDR3 totals 13 residues.

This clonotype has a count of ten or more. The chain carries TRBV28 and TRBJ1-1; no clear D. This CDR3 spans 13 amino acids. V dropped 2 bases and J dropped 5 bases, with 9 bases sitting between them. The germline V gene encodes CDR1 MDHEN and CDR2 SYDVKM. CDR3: CASSLVQRTEAFF. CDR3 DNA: TGTGCCAGCAGTTTAGTACAGCGGACTGAAGCTTTCTTT.

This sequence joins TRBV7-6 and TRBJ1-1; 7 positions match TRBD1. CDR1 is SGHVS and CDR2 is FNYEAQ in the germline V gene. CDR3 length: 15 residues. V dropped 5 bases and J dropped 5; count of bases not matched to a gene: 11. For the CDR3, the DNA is TGTGCCAGCAGCCCTCGACAGGGACCGCGGACTGAAGCTTTCTTT. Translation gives CASSPRQGPRTEAFF.

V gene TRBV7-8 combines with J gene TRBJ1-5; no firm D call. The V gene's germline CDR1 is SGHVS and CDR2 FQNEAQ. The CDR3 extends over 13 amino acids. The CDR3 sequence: CATRQVTNQPQHF. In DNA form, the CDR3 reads TGTGCAACCAGGCAGGTGACGAATCAGCCCCAGCATTTT.

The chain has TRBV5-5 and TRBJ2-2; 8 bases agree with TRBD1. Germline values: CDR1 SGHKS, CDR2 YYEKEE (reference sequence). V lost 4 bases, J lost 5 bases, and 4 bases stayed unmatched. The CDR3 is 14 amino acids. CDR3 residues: CASSVTGGTGELFF. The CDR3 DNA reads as TGTGCCAGCAGCGTCACAGGGGGGACCGGGGAGCTGTTTTTT.

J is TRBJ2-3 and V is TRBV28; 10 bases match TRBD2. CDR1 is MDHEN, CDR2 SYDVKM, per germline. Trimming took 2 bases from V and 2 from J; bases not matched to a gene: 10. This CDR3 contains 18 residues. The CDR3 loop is CASSLRRTSGGYTDTQYF. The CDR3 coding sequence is TGTGCCAGCAGTTTAAGACGGACTAGCGGAGGTTACACAGATACGCAGTATTTT.

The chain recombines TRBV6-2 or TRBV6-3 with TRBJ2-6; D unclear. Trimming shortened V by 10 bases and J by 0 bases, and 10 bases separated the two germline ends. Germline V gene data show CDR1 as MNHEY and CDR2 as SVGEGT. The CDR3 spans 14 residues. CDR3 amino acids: CATEVISGANVLTF. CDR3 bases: TGTGCCACCGAGGTGATCTCTGGGGCCAACGTCCTGACTTTC.

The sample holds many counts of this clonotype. CDR3 in amino acids: CASSLNRYNEQFF. The CDR3 region has the DNA TGTGCCAGCAGCTTGAACAGATACAATGAGCAGTTCTTC. The J gene is TRBJ2-1, the V gene TRBV7-2; D not certain. V lost 3 bases and J lost 4, with 7 bases in between. Germline CDR1 SGHTA, CDR2 FQGNSA. This CDR3 spans 13 amino acids.

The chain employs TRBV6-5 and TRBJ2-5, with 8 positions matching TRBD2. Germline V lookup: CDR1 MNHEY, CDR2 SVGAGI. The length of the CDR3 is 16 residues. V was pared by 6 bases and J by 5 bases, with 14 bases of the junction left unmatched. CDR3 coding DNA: TGTGCCAGCAGCATCCGTACTAGCGGCCCTCCGGAGACCCAGTACTTC. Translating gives CASSIRTSGPPETQYF.

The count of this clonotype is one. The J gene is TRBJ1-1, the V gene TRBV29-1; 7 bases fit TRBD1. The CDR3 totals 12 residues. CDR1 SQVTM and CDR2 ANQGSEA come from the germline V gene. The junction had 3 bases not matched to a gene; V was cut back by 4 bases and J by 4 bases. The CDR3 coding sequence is TGCAGCGTTGGGACAGGTCTCACTGAAGCTTTCTTT. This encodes CSVGTGLTEAFF.

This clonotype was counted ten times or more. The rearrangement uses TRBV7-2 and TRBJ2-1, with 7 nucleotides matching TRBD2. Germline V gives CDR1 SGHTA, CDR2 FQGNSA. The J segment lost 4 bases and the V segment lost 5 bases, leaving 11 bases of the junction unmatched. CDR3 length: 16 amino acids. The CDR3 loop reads CASSPGGTGGYNEQFF. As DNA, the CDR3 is TGTGCCAGCAGCCCCGGAGGTACGGGGGGATACAATGAGCAGTTCTTC. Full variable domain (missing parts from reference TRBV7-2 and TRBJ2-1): GAGVSQSPSNKVTEKGKDVELRCDPISGHTALYWYRQSLGQGLEFLIYFQGNSAPDKSGLPSDRFSAERTGGSVSTLTIQRTQQEDSAVYLCASSPGGTGGYNEQFFGPGTRLTVL.

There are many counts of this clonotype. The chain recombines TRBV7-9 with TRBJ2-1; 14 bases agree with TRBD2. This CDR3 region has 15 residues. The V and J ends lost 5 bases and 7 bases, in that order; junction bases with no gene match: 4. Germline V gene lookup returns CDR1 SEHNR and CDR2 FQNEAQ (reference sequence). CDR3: CASSVRLAGGNEQFF. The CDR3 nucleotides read TGTGCCAGCAGCGTTCGACTAGCGGGAGGGAATGAGCAGTTCTTC.

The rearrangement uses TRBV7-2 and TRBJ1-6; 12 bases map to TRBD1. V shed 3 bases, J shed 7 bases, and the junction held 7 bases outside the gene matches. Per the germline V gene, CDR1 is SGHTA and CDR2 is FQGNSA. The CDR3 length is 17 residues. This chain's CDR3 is CASSFAGTGGANSPLHF. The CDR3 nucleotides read TGTGCCAGCAGCTTTGCCGGGACAGGGGGCGCAAATTCACCCCTCCACTTT.